This T cell receptor (beta chain) originates from a study of T cell repertoires in cytomegalovirus infection. This CDR3 is built from 15 residues. The ends were cut back, 1 base at V and 3 bases at J, with 12 bases in the middle. Per germline, CDR1 SGHAT and CDR2 FQNNGV. TCRdb reanalysed the reads using MiXCR and keeps one entry per CDR3 protein. Among about 740,000 distinct CDR3 sequences listed, roughly 35% were seen once. The sequence was obtained from a human donor in good health (CMV status not recorded). Some clones in this sample may be carry-over from other donors' samples. This rearrangement joins TRBV11-2 to TRBJ2-5; TRBD1 is a possible D gene (8 bases). The sequenced sample was PBMCs. DNA for the CDR3: TGTGCCAGCAGCTTAGGGACAGGGACTAAAGAGACCCAGTACTTC. Its translation is CASSLGTGTKETQYF. The full variable domain, completed using reference TRBV11-2 and TRBJ2-5, is EAGVAQSPRYKIIEKRQSVAFWCNPISGHATLYWYQQILGQGPKLLIQFQNNGVVDDSQLPKDRFSAERLKGVDSTLKIQPAKLEDSAVYLCASSLGTGTKETQYFGPGTRLLVL.